The 32 T cell receptor beta chains given below trace back to one sample, sequenced in a study of monozygotic twins with inflammatory bowel disease. With the 5' RACE reads reprocessed, TCRdb shows one record per CDR3 protein and no DNA. The sample holds fewer than 200,000 distinct CDR3 sequences. Input material: blood. Source of these receptors: a human donor with ulcerative colitis or Crohn's disease, or a healthy co-twin of an affected twin (not recorded which).

This sequence joins TRBV12-3 or TRBV12-4 and TRBJ2-5. The CDR3 consists of 15 residues. CDR3 sequence reads: CASSFPTRSQETQYF.

V is TRBV20-1 and J is TRBJ2-4; lacking DNA, the TRBD2 call made by TCRdb goes unchecked. CDR3 size: 15 residues. Looked up from germline, CDR1 is DFQATT and CDR2 is SNEGSKA (reference sequence). The CDR3 is CSANPLAGHRDIQYF.

The chain combines TRBV6-2 or TRBV6-3 with TRBJ2-1. From germline, CDR1 is MNHEY and CDR2 SVGEGT. This CDR3 is built from 15 residues. The CDR3 sequence: CASSYRTGSYNEQFF.

The chain combines TRBV3-1 with TRBJ2-1; as DNA is missing, the TRBD2 call by TCRdb cannot be tested. The CDR3 is 17 residues long. Germline V gene lookup returns CDR1 LGHDT and CDR2 YNNKEL (reference sequence). CDR3 loop: CASSQTSGGSSYNEQFF.

The genes are TRBV3-1 and TRBJ2-7; TCRdb reports TRBD2, a call that lacks DNA to check it against. Germline V gene lookup returns CDR1 LGHDT and CDR2 YNNKEL (reference sequence). The CDR3 is 12 residues long. The CDR3 region is CASNNLEGEQYF.

The V call is TRBV7-6, the J call TRBJ2-7; TCRdb indicates TRBD2, and absent DNA this call remains unverified. The germline gives CDR1 SGHVS, CDR2 FNYEAQ. This CDR3 has 15 residues. The CDR3 reads CASSLSGGGIYGQYF.

The chain has TRBV7-2 and TRBJ2-1; the TCRdb call, TRBD1, lacks DNA for checking. The CDR3 contains 16 residues. CDR1 and CDR2 (germline): SGHTA, FQGNSA. This CDR3 is CASITLGFHIPMEQFF.

The J gene is TRBJ2-1, the V gene TRBV4-1; there is no DNA to check the TCRdb D call of TRBD1. CDR3 length: 16 residues. The V gene's germline CDR1 is MGHRA and CDR2 YSYEKL. CDR3 sequence: CASSQTLGTAYNEQFF.

This rearrangement joins TRBV7-2 to TRBJ1-5; the D gene TCRdb calls, TRBD1, cannot be checked with no DNA. This CDR3 is built from 17 residues. Germline-derived CDR1 and CDR2 are SGHTA and FQGNSA. CDR3 sequence: CASSPKTGTGSGQPQHF.

The chain joins TRBV7-2 to TRBJ2-7; TCRdb reports TRBD1, a call that lacks DNA to check it against. From germline, CDR1 is SGHTA and CDR2 FQGNSA. CDR3 length: 13 amino acids. The CDR3 loop reads CATSGTPRDEQYF.

This chain connects TRBV12-5 to TRBJ2-5; TCRdb returns TRBD1, unconfirmable since there is no DNA. The CDR3 consists of 15 residues. Germline V gives CDR1 LGHNT, CDR2 FRNRAP. The CDR3 region is CASGLVQGEPRTQYF.

The chain combines TRBV5-6 with TRBJ2-2; TCRdb proposes TRBD1, but this gene call is untestable without DNA. Germline CDR1 SGHDT, CDR2 YYEEEE. This CDR3 has 15 amino acids. CDR3 protein: CASSPGTGAVGELFF. Looking up the rest from reference TRBV5-6 and TRBJ2-2 gives the full variable domain: DAGVTQSPTHLIKTRGQQVTLRCSPKSGHDTVSWYQQALGQGPQFIFQYYEEEERQRGNFPDRFSGHQFPNYSSELNVNALLLGDSALYLCASSPGTGAVGELFFGEGSRLTVL.

The chain's CDR3 is CASSTRTSFGETQYF. The chain joins TRBV5-6 to TRBJ2-5; TCRdb reports TRBD2, a call that lacks DNA to check it against. This CDR3 spans 15 amino acids. The germline V gene encodes CDR1 SGHDT and CDR2 YYEEEE.

This chain joins TRBV12-3 or TRBV12-4 and TRBJ1-2; the D gene TCRdb calls, TRBD1, cannot be checked with no DNA. CDR3 length equals 12 residues. CDR3 sequence reads: CASSFWGYGYTF.

The chain has TRBV7-3 and TRBJ2-7; the TRBD1 assignment by TCRdb is unverifiable without DNA. CDR3 length: 17 residues. Germline lookup yields CDR1 SGHTA and CDR2 FQGTGA. The CDR3 protein is CASSLGTGGQSSYEQYF.

The chain has TRBV5-6 and TRBJ2-2. Per germline, CDR1 SGHDT and CDR2 YYEEEE. There are 16 residues in the CDR3. This CDR3 is CASSLARSLNTGELFF.

The chain is built from TRBV4-1 and TRBJ2-3; the D call from TCRdb, TRBD1, cannot be confirmed without DNA. Germline assignment: CDR1 MGHRA and CDR2 YSYEKL. The CDR3 runs 12 residues. The CDR3 is CAGSLPADTQYF.

The chain couples TRBV7-2 to TRBJ2-3. The CDR3 spans 14 residues. Germline V gives CDR1 SGHTA, CDR2 FQGNSA. The CDR3 loop is CASSLAYNTDTQYF. The variable domain in full, with the rest retrieved from reference TRBV7-2 and TRBJ2-3, is GAGVSQSPSNKVTEKGKDVELRCDPISGHTALYWYRQSLGQGLEFLIYFQGNSAPDKSGLPSDRFSAERTGGSVSTLTIQRTQQEDSAVYLCASSLAYNTDTQYFGPGTRLTVL.

The chain has TRBV18 and TRBJ2-1; TCRdb lists TRBD2, though no DNA is available to test this call. This CDR3 has 16 amino acids. Germline CDR1 is KGHSH and CDR2 is LQKENI. The CDR3 loop reads CASSPPGSGRFYEQFF.

The chain joins TRBV9 to TRBJ2-1; the D call of TRBD1 rests on TCRdb alone, since no DNA is present to check it. Germline CDR1 reads SGDLS; CDR2 reads YYNGEE. The length of the CDR3 is 16 residues. This chain's CDR3 is CASSPEGREGLYEQFF. Full variable domain (remainder filled in from reference TRBV9 and TRBJ2-1): DSGVTQTPKHLITATGQRVTLRCSPRSGDLSVYWYQQSLDQGLQFLIQYYNGEERAKGNILERFSAQQFPDLHSELNLSSLELGDSALYFCASSPEGREGLYEQFFGPGTRLTVL.

The V gene is TRBV18, the J gene TRBJ1-6. The CDR3 consists of 12 residues. In germline, CDR1 is KGHSH, CDR2 LQKENI. The CDR3 protein is CASSPPNSPLHF.

The V call is TRBV28, the J call TRBJ2-1; TCRdb proposes TRBD1, but this gene call is untestable without DNA. The length of the CDR3 is 15 residues. CDR1 and CDR2 from the germline V gene are MDHEN and SYDVKM. CDR3 residues: CASSFGTGALGEQFF.

The chain combines TRBV7-2 with TRBJ2-5; TCRdb calls TRBD2, which cannot be checked without DNA. The length of the CDR3 is 15 residues. CDR1 is SGHTA and CDR2 is FQGNSA in the germline V gene. CDR3 residues: CASSLVAEPLETQYF.

This sequence joins TRBV14 and TRBJ2-7; TCRdb reports TRBD1, a call that lacks DNA to check it against. Germline CDR1 SGHDN, CDR2 FVKESK. The length of the CDR3 is 16 residues. The CDR3 sequence is CASSTPRGRGSYEQYF.

V and J are TRBV20-1 and TRBJ2-1; TCRdb names TRBD2, which stays unverified in the absence of DNA. The CDR3 has 16 residues. Germline-derived CDR1 and CDR2 are DFQATT and SNEGSKA (reference sequence). The CDR3 sequence: CSAREIAGSSYNEQFF.

The V and J genes are TRBV10-3 and TRBJ2-3; absent DNA, TCRdb's TRBD1 call cannot be checked. This CDR3 has 15 amino acids. CDR1 and CDR2 (germline): ENHRY, SYGVKD. The CDR3 region is CAITDDRGVTDTQYF.

The V gene is TRBV5-6, the J gene TRBJ1-4. Looked up from germline, CDR1 is SGHDT and CDR2 is YYEEEE. CDR3 length: 14 amino acids. CDR3 protein: CASSQGLWDEKLFF.

This chain links TRBV29-1 with TRBJ2-7; TCRdb's D call of TRBD2 is untestable without DNA. CDR1 SQVTM and CDR2 ANQGSEA come from the germline V gene. The CDR3 is 12 amino acids. The CDR3 region is CSAGSRANEQYF.

This chain joins TRBV20-1 and TRBJ1-1; TCRdb indicates TRBD1, and absent DNA this call remains unverified. The CDR3 contains 13 residues. Looked up from germline, CDR1 is DFQATT and CDR2 is SNEGSKA (reference sequence). The CDR3 is CSARGSLWTEAFF.

V and J are TRBV7-9 and TRBJ2-7. Germline V gene data show CDR1 as SEHNR and CDR2 as FQNEAQ (reference sequence). The CDR3 has 16 amino acids. The CDR3 spells CASSLVDWSESYEQYF.

The rearrangement links TRBV7-2 to TRBJ1-5. This CDR3 has 16 amino acids. Germline lookup yields CDR1 SGHTA and CDR2 FQGNSA. This chain's CDR3 is CASSLVGGLSNQPQHF.

The chain recombines TRBV5-6 with TRBJ2-7; checking the TCRdb D call of TRBD1 is not possible without DNA. Germline CDR1 reads SGHDT; CDR2 reads YYEEEE. This CDR3 is 14 amino acids long. The CDR3 protein is CASWARTGGYEQYF.